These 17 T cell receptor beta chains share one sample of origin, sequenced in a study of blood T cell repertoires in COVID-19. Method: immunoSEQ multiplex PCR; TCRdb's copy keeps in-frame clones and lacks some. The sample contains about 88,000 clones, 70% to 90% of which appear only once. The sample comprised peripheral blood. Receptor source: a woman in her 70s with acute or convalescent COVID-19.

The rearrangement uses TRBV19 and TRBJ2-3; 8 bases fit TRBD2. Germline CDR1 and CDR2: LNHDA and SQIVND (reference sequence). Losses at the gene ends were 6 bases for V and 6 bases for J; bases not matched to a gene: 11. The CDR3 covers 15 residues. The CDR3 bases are TGTGCCAGTAGCCCCCCGGGACTAGGGTTGGATACGCAGTATTTT. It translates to CASSPPGLGLDTQYF. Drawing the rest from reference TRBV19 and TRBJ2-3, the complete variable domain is DGGITQSPKYLFRKEGQNVTLSCEQNLNHDAMYWYRQDPGQGLRLIYYSQIVNDFQKGDIAEGYSVSREKKESFPLTVTSAQKNPTAFYLCASSPPGLGLDTQYFGPGTRLTVL.

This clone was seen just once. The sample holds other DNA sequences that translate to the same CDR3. As DNA, the CDR3 is TGCGCCAGCAGCCAAGGGACAGGGGAGAGGGAGACCCAGTACTTC. Translating gives CASSQGTGERETQYF. The V and J genes are TRBV4-1 and TRBJ2-5; 9 positions match TRBD1. V shed 1 base, J shed 5 bases, and the junction held 5 bases outside the gene matches. Germline-derived CDR1 and CDR2 are MGHRA and YSYEKL. This CDR3 is built from 15 residues.

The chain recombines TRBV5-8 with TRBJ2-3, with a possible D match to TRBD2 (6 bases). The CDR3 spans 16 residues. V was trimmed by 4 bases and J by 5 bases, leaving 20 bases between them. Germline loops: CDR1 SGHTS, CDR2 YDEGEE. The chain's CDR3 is CASSPGLLLIQDTQYF. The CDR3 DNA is TGTGCCAGCAGCCCGGGACTCCTACTGATCCAAGATACGCAGTATTTT.

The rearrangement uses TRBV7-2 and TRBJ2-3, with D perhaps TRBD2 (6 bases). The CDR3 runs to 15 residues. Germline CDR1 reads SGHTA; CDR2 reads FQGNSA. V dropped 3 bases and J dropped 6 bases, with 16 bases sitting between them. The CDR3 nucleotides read TGTGCCAGCAGCTTCAATAGCGGACCTCGCGATACGCAGTATTTT. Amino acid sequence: CASSFNSGPRDTQYF.

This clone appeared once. CDR3 amino acids: CASSSNRDRGFTGELFF. In nucleotides, the CDR3 is TGCGCCAGCAGTTCAAACCGGGACAGGGGGTTCACCGGGGAGCTGTTTTTT. This rearrangement joins TRBV5-1 to TRBJ2-2, with TRBD1 matching 11 bases. The ends lost 5 bases at V and 4 bases at J; junction bases unmatched: 10. Germline V gene sequence: CDR1 SGHRS, CDR2 YFSETQ. This CDR3 contains 17 residues.

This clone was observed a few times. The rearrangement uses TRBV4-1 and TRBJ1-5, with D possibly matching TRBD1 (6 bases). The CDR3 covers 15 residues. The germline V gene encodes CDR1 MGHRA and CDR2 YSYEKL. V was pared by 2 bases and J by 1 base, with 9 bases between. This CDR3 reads CASSQPDRSNQPQHF. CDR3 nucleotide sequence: TGCGCCAGCAGCCAACCGGACAGAAGCAATCAGCCCCAGCATTTT.

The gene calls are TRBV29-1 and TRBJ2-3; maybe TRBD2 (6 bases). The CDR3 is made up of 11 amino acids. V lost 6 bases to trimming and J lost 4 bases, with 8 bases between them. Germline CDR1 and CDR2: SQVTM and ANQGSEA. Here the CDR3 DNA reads TGCAGCGTGTGGGGGGCAGATACGCAGTATTTT. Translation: CSVWGADTQYF.

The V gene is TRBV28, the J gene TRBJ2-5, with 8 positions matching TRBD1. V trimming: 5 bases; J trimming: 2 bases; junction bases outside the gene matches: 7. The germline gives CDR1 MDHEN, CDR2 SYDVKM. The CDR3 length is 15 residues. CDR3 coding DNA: TGTGCCAGCAGTCTCCGGACAGGGTGGCAAGAGACCCAGTACTTC. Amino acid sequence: CASSLRTGWQETQYF.

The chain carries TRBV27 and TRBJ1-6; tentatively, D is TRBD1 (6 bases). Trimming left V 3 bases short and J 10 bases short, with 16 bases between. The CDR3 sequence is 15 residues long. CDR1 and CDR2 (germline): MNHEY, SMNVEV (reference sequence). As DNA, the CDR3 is TGTGCCAGCAGTTTGGGGGGAGGGGGAGACTCACCCCTCCACTTT. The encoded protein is CASSLGGGGDSPLHF.

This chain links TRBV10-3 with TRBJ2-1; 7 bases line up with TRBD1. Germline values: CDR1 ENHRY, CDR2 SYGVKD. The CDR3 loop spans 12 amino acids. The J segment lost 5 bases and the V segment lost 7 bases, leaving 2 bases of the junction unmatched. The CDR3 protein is CAITGTDNEQFF. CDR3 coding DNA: TGTGCCATCACCGGGACAGACAATGAGCAGTTCTTC.

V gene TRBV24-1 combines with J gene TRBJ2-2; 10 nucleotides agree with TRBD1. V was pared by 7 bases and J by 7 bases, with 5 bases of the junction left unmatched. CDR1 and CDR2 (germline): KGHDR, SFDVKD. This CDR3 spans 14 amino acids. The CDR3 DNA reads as TGTGCCACCAGGGGACAGGGGTCGGGCGGGGAGCTGTTTTTT. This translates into CATRGQGSGGELFF.

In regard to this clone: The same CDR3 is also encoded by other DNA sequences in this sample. The CDR3 reads CASTQEVNQPQHF. CDR3 bases: TGTGCCAGCACCCAGGAGGTTAATCAGCCCCAGCATTTT. V is TRBV12-3 or TRBV12-4 and J is TRBJ1-5; no clear D gene. The CDR3 contains 13 residues. V dropped 7 bases and J dropped 4 bases, with 11 bases sitting between them.

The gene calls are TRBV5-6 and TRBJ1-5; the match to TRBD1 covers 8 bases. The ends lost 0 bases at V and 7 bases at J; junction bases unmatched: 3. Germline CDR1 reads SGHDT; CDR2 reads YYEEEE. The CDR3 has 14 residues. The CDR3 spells CASSLGQGWQPQHF. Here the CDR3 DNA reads TGTGCCAGCAGCTTGGGACAGGGGTGGCAGCCCCAGCATTTT.

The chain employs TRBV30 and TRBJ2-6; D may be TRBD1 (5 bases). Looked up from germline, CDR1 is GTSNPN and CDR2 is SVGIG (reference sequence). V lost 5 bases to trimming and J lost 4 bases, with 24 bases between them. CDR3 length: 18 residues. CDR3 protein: CAWEFNWGRRCGANVLTF. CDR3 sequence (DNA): TGTGCCTGGGAGTTTAACTGGGGCCGAAGATGCGGGGCCAACGTCCTGACTTTC.

The CDR3 DNA sequence: TGCGCCAGCACGGAGACAGGCTCCTACTATGGCTACACCTTC. Translated: CASTETGSYYGYTF. This chain connects TRBV5-1 to TRBJ1-2; the D gene is possibly TRBD1 (6 bases). The germline V and J ends were trimmed by 6 bases and 3 bases, with 15 bases remaining between them. Germline values: CDR1 SGHRS, CDR2 YFSETQ. CDR3 length: 14 residues.

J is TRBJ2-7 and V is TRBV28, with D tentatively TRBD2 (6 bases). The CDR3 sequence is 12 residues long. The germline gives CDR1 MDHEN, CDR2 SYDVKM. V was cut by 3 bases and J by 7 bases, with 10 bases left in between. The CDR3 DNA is TGTGCCAGCAGTTTGGGACGGGGGGAGCAGTACGTC. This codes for CASSLGRGEQYV.

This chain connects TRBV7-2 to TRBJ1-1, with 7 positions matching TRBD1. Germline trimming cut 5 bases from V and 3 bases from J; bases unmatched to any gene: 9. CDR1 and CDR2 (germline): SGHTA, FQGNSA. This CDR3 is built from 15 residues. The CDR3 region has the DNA TGTGCCAGCAGCCCTCGGACAGGACGGGACACTGAAGCTTTCTTT. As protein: CASSPRTGRDTEAFF.